Listed here are 21 T cell receptor beta chains from one sample, sequenced in a study of memory CD4+ T cells and cytomegalovirus serostatus. Single viable CD3+CD4+CD8-CD45RO+ cells were sorted as the memory CD4+ T cells. The data were produced by immunoSEQ multiplex PCR, yet TCRdb's version contains in-frame clones alone and is incomplete. The sample carries tens of thousands of clones, roughly 83% recorded once. The sequencing input was memory CD4+ T cells from blood. The source of these receptors is an adult in good health and CMV-seronegative.

For the CDR3, the DNA is TGTGCCAGCTCACCACAGACAGGGAAGGTTGGAGGAAACACCATATATTTT. Encoded protein: CASSPQTGKVGGNTIYF. The rearrangement links TRBV18 to TRBJ1-3, with 7 bases fitting TRBD1. V trimming: 1 base; J trimming: 4 bases; junction bases outside the gene matches: 10. The CDR3 length is 17 residues. Per germline, CDR1 KGHSH and CDR2 LQKENI.

This chain links TRBV4-2 with TRBJ1-2; D unclear. Between the trimmed V and J ends, which lost 5 bases and 0 bases, there was a span of 13 bases. Germline V CDR1 and CDR2: LGHNA, YNFKEQ. The CDR3 is 15 residues long. CDR3 protein: CASSFIGLANYGYTF. The CDR3 DNA is TGTGCCAGCAGCTTTATAGGGTTAGCTAACTATGGCTACACCTTC.

The chain combines TRBV30 with TRBJ2-6; D not resolved. Trimming removed 4 bases from V and 0 bases from J, with 4 bases in between. This CDR3 comprises 13 residues. Per germline, CDR1 GTSNPN and CDR2 SVGIG (reference sequence). CDR3 sequence reads: CAWKYSGANVLTF. As DNA, the CDR3 is TGTGCCTGGAAATACTCTGGGGCCAACGTCCTGACTTTC. Filled out from reference TRBV30 and TRBJ2-6, the complete variable domain reads SQTIHQWPATLVQPVGSPLSLECTVEGTSNPNLYWYRQAAGRGLQLLFYSVGIGQISSEVPQNLSASRPQDRQFILSSKKLLLSDSGFYLCAWKYSGANVLTFGAGSRLTVL.

The chain recombines TRBV30 with TRBJ2-5, with D perhaps matching TRBD1 or TRBD2 (5 bases each). The germline V and J ends were trimmed by 8 bases and 0 bases, with 10 bases remaining between them. The CDR3 length is 12 residues. Germline CDR1 is GTSNPN and CDR2 is SVGIG (reference sequence). The CDR3 spells CAQGEHQETQYF. CDR3 in DNA: TGTGCCCAAGGGGAGCACCAAGAGACCCAGTACTTC.

The CDR3 spells CASSYGSQYTGELFF. Here the CDR3 DNA reads TGTGCCAGCAGTTATGGGTCCCAGTACACCGGGGAGCTGTTTTTT. The V gene is TRBV6-6, the J gene TRBJ2-2; no reliable D call. Trimming stripped 3 bases from V and 3 bases from J, with 11 bases between. This CDR3 is built from 15 residues. Germline V gives CDR1 MNHNY, CDR2 SVGAGI (reference sequence).

This clone was picked up a small number of times. As DNA, the CDR3 is TGTGCCTGGAGTGTAGGGGGGGGGAACACTGAAGCTTTCTTT. Translating gives CAWSVGGGNTEAFF. This chain uses TRBV30 with TRBJ1-1; maybe TRBD1 (6 bases). Germline-derived CDR1 and CDR2 are GTSNPN and SVGIG (reference sequence). V was trimmed by 0 bases and J by 1 base, leaving 9 bases between them. CDR3 length: 14 amino acids.

The chain carries TRBV2 and TRBJ2-3; no clear D. The germline V gene encodes CDR1 SNHLY and CDR2 FYNNEI. This CDR3 spans 16 amino acids. V lost 1 base to trimming and J lost 2 bases, with 13 bases between them. CDR3 region: CASSEGFHRITDTQYF. The CDR3 DNA sequence: TGTGCCAGCAGTGAAGGCTTTCATCGGATCACAGATACGCAGTATTTT.

A single count supports this clone. The chain uses TRBV10-3 and TRBJ1-2; D unclear. CDR1 ENHRY and CDR2 SYGVKD come from the germline V gene. V was cut by 2 bases and J by 8 bases, with 9 bases left in between. The CDR3 consists of 12 residues. Here the CDR3 DNA reads TGTGCCATCAGTGAGGGACCTCAGGGCTACACCTTC. Encoded protein: CAISEGPQGYTF.

The rearrangement joins TRBV15 to TRBJ1-3, with D maybe TRBD1 (6 bases). The V gene lost 2 bases and the J gene lost 0 bases, with 14 bases spanning the gap. The V gene's germline CDR1 is LNHNV and CDR2 YYDKDF (reference sequence). CDR3 length equals 17 residues. CDR3 DNA: TGTGCCACCAGCAGATCGGGACAATTATACTCTGGAAACACCATATATTTT. It yields the protein CATSRSGQLYSGNTIYF.

This rearrangement joins TRBV10-3 to TRBJ1-2; no definite D call. V was cut by 7 bases and J by 0 bases, with 9 bases left in between. The germline V gene encodes CDR1 ENHRY and CDR2 SYGVKD. CDR3 length: 13 amino acids. The CDR3 protein is CAITRDPNYGYTF. CDR3 bases: TGTGCCATCACTAGGGATCCTAACTATGGCTACACCTTC.

V and J are TRBV14 and TRBJ1-1; weak D call: TRBD1 (5 bases). The CDR3 is 18 residues long. The V gene lost 2 bases and the J gene lost 1 base, with 20 bases spanning the gap. Germline V gene sequence: CDR1 SGHDN, CDR2 FVKESK. DNA of the CDR3: TGTGCCAGCAGCCAACATCAACCGGGGCAGGGAAAGAACACTGAAGCTTTCTTT. This encodes CASSQHQPGQGKNTEAFF. The whole variable domain, filled in from reference TRBV14 and TRBJ1-1, reads EAGVTQFPSHSVIEKGQTVTLRCDPISGHDNLYWYRRVMGKEIKFLLHFVKESKQDESGMPNNRFLAERTGGTYSTLKVQPAELEDSGVYFCASSQHQPGQGKNTEAFFGQGTRLTVV.

The rearrangement uses TRBV30 and TRBJ2-1; 13 bases align to TRBD2. CDR1 and CDR2 (germline): GTSNPN, SVGIG (reference sequence). This CDR3 comprises 15 residues. V lost 1 base and J lost 10; bases outside the gene matches: 7. CDR3 residues: CAWSEKGLAGKEQFF. The CDR3 DNA is TGTGCCTGGAGTGAGAAGGGACTAGCGGGAAAGGAGCAGTTCTTC.

This chain uses TRBV2 with TRBJ1-1; D is unclear. Germline V lookup: CDR1 SNHLY, CDR2 FYNNEI. Trimming cost V 4 bases and J 1 base, with 10 bases left between them. The CDR3 spans 14 residues. The CDR3 here is CASSVLSGNTEAFF. CDR3 coding DNA: TGTGCCAGCAGTGTCCTATCGGGGAACACTGAAGCTTTCTTT.

The J gene is TRBJ1-2, the V gene TRBV5-1; TRBD1 might be the D (6 bases). The germline V and J ends were trimmed by 5 bases and 8 bases, with 13 bases remaining between them. This CDR3 region has 12 residues. Germline CDR1 SGHRS, CDR2 YFSETQ. In DNA, the CDR3 is TGCGCCAGCAGGCGGGGGGCAGAAGGCTACACCTTC. Translated: CASRRGAEGYTF.

The V gene is TRBV19, the J gene TRBJ2-1, with 7 nucleotides matching TRBD2. Germline-derived CDR1 and CDR2 are LNHDA and SQIVND (reference sequence). The V segment lost 7 bases and the J segment 4 bases; nucleotides outside the gene matches: 7. This CDR3 has 14 amino acids. The CDR3 sequence is CASTGGSIYNEQFF. In nucleotides, the CDR3 is TGTGCCAGTACGGGCGGGAGTATTTACAATGAGCAGTTCTTC.

The chain links TRBV19 to TRBJ1-5; perhaps TRBD1 as D (6 bases). The CDR3 is 16 amino acids. V gave up 3 bases and J gave up 2 bases, with 14 bases separating them. The V gene's germline CDR1 is LNHDA and CDR2 SQIVND (reference sequence). In DNA form, the CDR3 reads TGTGCCAGTAGTATTGGGGGGGCATTTGGCAATCAGCCCCAGCATTTT. Translation: CASSIGGAFGNQPQHF.

This chain joins TRBV28 and TRBJ1-2; D may be TRBD1 (5 bases). The CDR3 is 12 amino acids. Trimming left V 7 bases short and J 3 bases short, with 9 bases between. Germline CDR1 is MDHEN and CDR2 is SYDVKM. The CDR3 loop is CASTGTDYGYTF. The CDR3 DNA sequence: TGTGCCAGCACCGGGACGGACTATGGCTACACCTTC.

This clone was counted between two and nine times. The chain joins TRBV2 to TRBJ1-1, with unresolved D. From germline, CDR1 is SNHLY and CDR2 FYNNEI. Trimming took 7 bases from V and 4 from J, leaving 13 bases between them. This CDR3 region has 13 residues. The CDR3 coding sequence is TGTGCCAGCACTAAGGAGGCTCGCACTGAAGCTTTCTTT. It is translated as CASTKEARTEAFF.

This chain links TRBV7-2 with TRBJ2-7; D possibly corresponds to TRBD1 (6 bases). The CDR3 has 15 amino acids. The V gene lost 0 bases and the J gene lost 2 bases, with 11 bases spanning the gap. In germline, CDR1 is SGHTA, CDR2 FQGNSA. The CDR3 spells CASSLAIQGAYEQYF. CDR3 nucleotides: TGTGCCAGCAGCTTAGCGATACAGGGAGCCTACGAGCAGTACTTC.

The gene calls are TRBV5-4 and TRBJ2-7; D might be TRBD1 (5 bases). Germline V gene sequence: CDR1 SGHNT, CDR2 YYREEE (reference sequence). The length of the CDR3 is 15 residues. Trimming left V 2 bases short and J 0 bases short, with 12 bases between. The DNA for the CDR3 is TGTGCCAGCAGCTTCTACAGGCGACACTCCTACGAGCAGTACTTC. It encodes CASSFYRRHSYEQYF.

This clone was recorded a few times. This rearrangement joins TRBV15 to TRBJ2-5, with D perhaps matching TRBD2 (6 bases). There are 15 residues in the CDR3. The V end lost 1 base, the J end lost 1 base, and 10 bases lay between the germline ends. CDR1 and CDR2 from the germline V gene are LNHNV and YYDKDF (reference sequence). Here the CDR3 reads CATSRGLTSQETQYF. The CDR3 nucleotides are TGTGCCACCAGCAGAGGACTGACTAGCCAAGAGACCCAGTACTTC. Variable domain in full (rest from reference TRBV15 and TRBJ2-5): DAMVIQNPRYQVTQFGKPVTLSCSQTLNHNVMYWYQQKSSQAPKLLFHYYDKDFNNEADTPDNFQSRRPNTSFCFLDIRSPGLGDTAMYLCATSRGLTSQETQYFGPGTRLLVL.